This T cell receptor (beta chain) was observed in a study of graft-versus-host responses after intestinal transplantation. Turning to the study itself: Multivisceral, liver-intestinal, or isolated intestinal transplants were received by the recipients.

The CDR3 consists of 16 residues. V was pared by 4 bases and J by 4 bases, with 20 bases between. Germline V gives CDR1 GTSNPN, CDR2 SVGIG (reference sequence). Remarks on this clone: The antigen is unknown.

Sequencing used immunoSEQ multiplex PCR; TCRdb keeps in-frame clones, though not all of them. The sample has about 130,000 clones; roughly 92% are singletons. The chain links TRBV30 to TRBJ1-3, with a weak D call TRBD1 (6 bases). This receptor was taken from a human donor who received an intestinal transplant. The material was unstimulated CD4+ T cells sorted from spleen or lymph node cells, obtained before intestinal transplant. The CDR3 DNA sequence: TGTGCCTGGACCTCTCCGGGGGGGCGGCCAGGAAACACCATATATTTT. Amino acids: CAWTSPGGRPGNTIYF.